The 29 T cell receptor beta chains in this list originate from one sample, sequenced in a study of CD8+ T cells in alopecia areata. As part of sample collection, lesional scalp punch biopsies and peripheral blood were taken from alopecia areata patients. Once RNA had been extracted, it was reverse transcribed into cDNA to act as the sequencing template. Method: immunoSEQ multiplex PCR; TCRdb's copy keeps in-frame clones and lacks some. The sample yields some 12,000 clones, 57% seen once. Specimen: skin. The receptors shown here come from a human donor with alopecia areata.

This clone has more than one count but fewer than ten. The chain uses TRBV7-2 and TRBJ1-5; 7 positions agree with TRBD1. Germline assignment: CDR1 SGHTA and CDR2 FQGNSA. V gave up 0 bases and J gave up 7 bases; unmatched junction bases: 6. CDR3 length: 15 residues. The CDR3 loop is CASSLALGGGQPQHF. The CDR3 DNA reads as TGTGCCAGCAGCTTAGCGCTAGGGGGCGGGCAGCCCCAGCATTTT.

Worth noting for this clone: One junction end disagrees with the germline gene, perhaps due to a read error. The chain has TRBV5-4 and TRBJ2-1, with D hard to call. The CDR3 sequence is 13 residues long. Per germline, CDR1 SGHNT and CDR2 YYREEE (reference sequence). The CDR3 bases are TGCGCCAGCAGCACTCGACTGTACAATGAGCAGTTCTTC. It translates to CASSTRLYNEQFF.

This chain connects TRBV23-1 to TRBJ2-3; D perhaps matches TRBD2 (7 bases). TRBV23-1 has ORF status, its function being uncertain. V lost 4 bases and J 2 bases, leaving 16 bases between the germline ends. This CDR3 region has 16 residues. The chain's CDR3 is CASSPLGGGPTDTQYF. CDR3 nucleotides: TGCGCCAGCAGTCCCCTAGGCGGGGGCCCCACAGATACGCAGTATTTT.

V usage is TRBV29-1 and J usage is TRBJ2-1; maybe TRBD2 (6 bases). The CDR3 consists of 10 residues. The germline V and J ends were trimmed by 7 bases and 10 bases, with 11 bases remaining between them. In germline, CDR1 is SQVTM, CDR2 ANQGSEA. The CDR3 sequence is CSGGDREQFF. In DNA form, the CDR3 reads TGCAGCGGGGGGGATCGAGAGCAGTTCTTC.

The DNA of the CDR3 is TGCAGCGTTGAAGATCCTCAGGACAGGGGGTCCAAGCATTTT. Protein sequence: CSVEDPQDRGSKHF. The chain joins TRBV29-1 to TRBJ1-5; 10 nucleotides line up with TRBD1. This CDR3 is 14 amino acids long. V lost 0 bases, J lost 14 bases, and 10 bases stayed unmatched. The germline CDR1 and CDR2 sequences are SQVTM and ANQGSEA.

The sample holds one count of this clone. The V call is TRBV5-1, the J call TRBJ2-1; D call uncertain. There are 16 residues in the CDR3. The germline V gene encodes CDR1 SGHRS and CDR2 YFSETQ. Trimming took off 0 bases at V and 7 bases at J, with 17 bases between the two ends. The CDR3 nucleotides are TGCGCCAGCAGCTTGGGACTTGCGGCGGTCCGGAATGAGCAGTTCTTC. Translated: CASSLGLAAVRNEQFF. The entire variable domain, with the rest obtained from reference TRBV5-1 and TRBJ2-1, is as follows: KAGVTQTPRYLIKTRGQQVTLSCSPISGHRSVSWYQQTPGQGLQFLFEYFSETQRNKGNFPGRFSGRQFSNSRSEMNVSTLELGDSALYLCASSLGLAAVRNEQFFGPGTRLTVL.

The chain joins TRBV11-2 to TRBJ2-5, with 13 bases lining up with TRBD2. The CDR3 totals 18 residues. Looked up from germline, CDR1 is SGHAT and CDR2 is FQNNGV. V lost 4 bases to trimming and J lost 3 bases; unmatched junction nucleotides: 11. The CDR3 DNA reads TGTGCCAGCAGCTCCGGACTAGCGGGAGCTGGCTTAAAAGAGACCCAGTACTTC. Protein: CASSSGLAGAGLKETQYF.

The chain recombines TRBV5-4 with TRBJ1-2; D unresolved. V was trimmed by 4 bases and J by 4 bases, leaving 5 bases between them. Germline loops: CDR1 SGHNT, CDR2 YYREEE (reference sequence). The CDR3 consists of 11 residues. The CDR3 DNA is TGTGCCAGCAGCACTGCCTATGGCTACACCTTC. Protein sequence: CASSTAYGYTF.

The chain joins TRBV6-5 to TRBJ2-3; D is unclear. The V gene's germline CDR1 is MNHEY and CDR2 SVGAGI. Trimming stripped 2 bases from V and 4 bases from J, with 16 bases between. The CDR3 contains 16 residues. The CDR3 loop reads CASSYVVLGPSDTQYF. CDR3 sequence (DNA): TGTGCCAGCAGTTACGTAGTCCTGGGCCCTTCAGATACGCAGTATTTT.

The V gene is TRBV1, the J gene TRBJ2-1; no DNA check was done on the table's D call, TRBD2. TRBV1 is termed a pseudogene. This CDR3 is 16 amino acids long. Written as DNA, the CDR3 is TGCACCAGCAGCCCCCATAGCGGACTCTCCTACAATGAGCAGTTCTTC. The encoded protein is CTSSPHSGLSYNEQFF.

This clone counts as medium-sized. This chain links TRBV5-5 with TRBJ2-3; D gene unclear. The ends were cut back, 0 bases at V and 2 bases at J, with 7 bases in the middle. The CDR3 consists of 14 residues. The germline V gene encodes CDR1 SGHKS and CDR2 YYEKEE (reference sequence). The CDR3 reads CASSLAFYTDTQYF. In DNA, the CDR3 is TGTGCCAGCAGCTTGGCCTTCTACACAGATACGCAGTATTTT.

V gene TRBV5-1 combines with J gene TRBJ2-6; 10 bases align to TRBD2. Germline V gene data show CDR1 as SGHRS and CDR2 as YFSETQ. The CDR3 sequence is 17 residues long. The J segment lost 3 bases and the V segment lost 4 bases, leaving 7 bases of the junction unmatched. CDR3 coding DNA: TGCGCCAGCAGCAACAAGCGGGAGGGCCGTGGGGCCAACGTCCTGACTTTC. Residues: CASSNKREGRGANVLTF.

V and J are TRBV13 and TRBJ2-2; 7 nucleotides match TRBD2. Looked up from germline, CDR1 is PRHDT and CDR2 is FYEKMQ (reference sequence). With V trimmed by 5 bases and J by 2 bases, 11 bases remained unmatched. This CDR3 spans 17 amino acids. Here the CDR3 reads CASSELTGGRNTGELFF. In DNA, the CDR3 is TGTGCCAGCAGCGAACTCACCGGCGGGAGAAACACCGGGGAGCTGTTTTTT.

The chain couples TRBV30 to TRBJ1-1; D is possibly TRBD1 (5 bases). Germline lookup yields CDR1 GTSNPN and CDR2 SVGIG (reference sequence). CDR3 length equals 16 residues. The V gene lost 0 bases and the J gene lost 1 base, with 15 bases spanning the gap. DNA of the CDR3: TGTGCCTGGAGTGTACCGGCAGGGCTATCGAACACTGAAGCTTTCTTT. It is translated as CAWSVPAGLSNTEAFF.

V usage is TRBV30 and J usage is TRBJ2-1; D is uncertain. The V end was cut by 7 bases, the J end by 0 bases, with 10 bases between. Looked up from germline, CDR1 is GTSNPN and CDR2 is SVGIG (reference sequence). The CDR3 length is 13 residues. DNA for the CDR3: TGTGCCTCTCAAGAGAGCTCCTACAATGAGCAGTTCTTC. This encodes CASQESSYNEQFF.

This clone was seen a handful of times. The genes are TRBV28 and TRBJ2-6, with D perhaps TRBD2 (5 bases). V gave up 5 bases and J gave up 0 bases, with 17 bases separating them. Germline V lookup: CDR1 MDHEN, CDR2 SYDVKM. The CDR3 is 18 amino acids. CDR3 nucleotide sequence: TGTGCCAGCAGTCCCCGGGGTGGCCGACACTCTGGGGCCAACGTCCTGACTTTC. This encodes CASSPRGGRHSGANVLTF. The full variable domain, rest sourced from reference TRBV28 and TRBJ2-6, is DVKVTQSSRYLVKRTGEKVFLECVQDMDHENMFWYRQDPGLGLRLIYFSYDVKMKEKGDIPEGYSVSREKKERFSLILESASTNQTSMYLCASSPRGGRHSGANVLTFGAGSRLTVL.

This chain links TRBV6-5 with TRBJ2-7; D gene unclear. The CDR3 has 13 residues. Per the germline V gene, CDR1 is MNHEY and CDR2 is SVGAGI. Trimming cost V 0 bases and J 3 bases, with 6 bases left between them. The CDR3 coding sequence is TGTGCCAGCAGTTACTCTGGGTACTACGAGCAGTACTTC. It codes for CASSYSGYYEQYF.

This clone has a handful of counts. The chain has TRBV21-1 and TRBJ1-6. TRBV21-1 is labeled a pseudogene. The CDR3 loop spans 15 amino acids. The DNA of the CDR3 is TGTGCCAGCAGCAAAGAACGTGATCGTCCCTCACCCCTCCACTTT. It yields the protein CASSKERDRPSPLHF.

This chain links TRBV7-2 with TRBJ2-3; D may match TRBD1 or TRBD2 (5 bases each). CDR3 length: 15 amino acids. Trimming shortened V by 2 bases and J by 0 bases, and 9 bases separated the two germline ends. Germline assignment: CDR1 SGHTA and CDR2 FQGNSA. This CDR3 is CASSLQGGSTDTQYF. CDR3 coding DNA: TGTGCCAGCAGCTTACAGGGCGGGAGCACAGATACGCAGTATTTT. The entire variable domain, with the rest obtained from reference TRBV7-2 and TRBJ2-3, is as follows: GAGVSQSPSNKVTEKGKDVELRCDPISGHTALYWYRQSLGQGLEFLIYFQGNSAPDKSGLPSDRFSAERTGGSVSTLTIQRTQQEDSAVYLCASSLQGGSTDTQYFGPGTRLTVL.

This clone was seen more than once but under ten times. CDR3: CASSLSFSRAYNEQFF. DNA of the CDR3: TGTGCCAGCAGCTTATCTTTTTCAAGGGCATACAATGAGCAGTTCTTC. This chain uses TRBV7-9 with TRBJ2-1; D gene ambiguous. This CDR3 spans 16 amino acids. V was trimmed by 2 bases and J by 4 bases, leaving 15 bases between them. Germline CDR1 and CDR2: SEHNR and FQNEAQ (reference sequence).

This clone has more than one count but fewer than ten. The V call is TRBV11-2, the J call TRBJ2-5; a weak D match, TRBD2 (5 bases). The end of the DNA fits TRBJ2-7 better, so the J call may be wrong. CDR3 length: 15 residues. Per the germline V gene, CDR1 is SGHAT and CDR2 is FQNNGV. The CDR3 loop is CASSLITSSVGEQYF. The CDR3 nucleotides are TGTGCCAGCAGCTTAATTACTAGTTCGGTTGGCGAGCAGTACTTC.

The rearrangement joins TRBV27 to TRBJ2-5; D is uncertain. Gene TRBJ2-7 matches the end of the DNA better, so the J call may be wrong. This CDR3 comprises 16 residues. Germline V gives CDR1 MNHEY, CDR2 SMNVEV (reference sequence). Here the CDR3 reads CASSPLSRLNTYEQYF. As DNA, the CDR3 is TGTGCCAGCAGTCCTCTCTCGAGACTGAACACCTACGAGCAGTACTTC.

This chain joins TRBV6-5 and TRBJ2-7, with 9 positions matching TRBD1. The CDR3 is made up of 14 amino acids. Germline V gene lookup returns CDR1 MNHEY and CDR2 SVGAGI. Germline trimming cut 5 bases from V and 1 base from J; bases unmatched to any gene: 3. The CDR3 loop reads CASSVDRGSYEQYF. CDR3 nucleotides: TGTGCCAGCAGTGTGGACAGGGGTTCCTACGAGCAGTACTTC.

This clone was detected only a few times. V is TRBV11-2 and J is TRBJ2-1; D remains unclear. The CDR3 extends over 11 amino acids. V was trimmed by 1 base and J by 6 bases, leaving 1 base between them. From germline, CDR1 is SGHAT and CDR2 FQNNGV. The CDR3 reads CASSLVNEQFF. As DNA, the CDR3 is TGTGCCAGCAGCTTAGTCAATGAGCAGTTCTTC.

This clone was counted only a few times. The V and J genes are TRBV6-5 and TRBJ1-3, with D possibly matching TRBD1 (5 bases). Germline lookup yields CDR1 MNHEY and CDR2 SVGAGI. The CDR3 has 13 amino acids. The V end was cut by 6 bases, the J end by 3 bases, with 9 bases between. DNA of the CDR3: TGTGCCAGCAGCCCTGGGGGTGGAAACACCATATATTTT. Translation gives CASSPGGGNTIYF.

This clone was observed a few times. The chain uses TRBV30 and TRBJ2-2; 7 bases line up with TRBD2. Germline lookup yields CDR1 GTSNPN and CDR2 SVGIG (reference sequence). The length of the CDR3 is 16 residues. V was pared by 4 bases and J by 6 bases, with 14 bases of the junction left unmatched. The CDR3 is CAWIGGSAGTAGELFF. The CDR3 DNA is TGTGCCTGGATAGGCGGGAGCGCGGGAACCGCCGGGGAGCTGTTTTTT.

The chain joins TRBV6-5 to TRBJ1-4; D gene uncertain. Germline loops: CDR1 MNHEY, CDR2 SVGAGI. The CDR3 runs to 14 residues. V was cut by 1 base and J by 3 bases, with 6 bases left in between. CDR3 in amino acids: CASSYYRSNEKLFF. The CDR3 nucleotides read TGTGCCAGCAGTTACTACAGATCTAATGAAAAACTGTTTTTT.

Only a few counts were recorded for this clone. This rearrangement joins TRBV4-1 to TRBJ2-1; no reliable D call. CDR3 length: 17 residues. The V end lost 3 bases, the J end lost 6 bases, and 21 bases lay between the germline ends. Germline loops: CDR1 MGHRA, CDR2 YSYEKL. The CDR3 loop is CASSHFIEKFLANEQFF. The CDR3 DNA follows: TGCGCCAGCAGCCACTTCATTGAAAAATTCTTAGCCAATGAGCAGTTCTTC.

V usage is TRBV28 and J usage is TRBJ2-7; D uncertain. V was clipped by 6 bases and J by 4 bases, with 22 bases between them. Germline V gene data show CDR1 as MDHEN and CDR2 as SYDVKM. The CDR3 totals 16 residues. The CDR3 sequence is CASSSSYGRTLYEQYF. The CDR3 nucleotides are TGTGCCAGCAGCTCTAGTTACGGGCGTACTTTATACGAGCAGTACTTC.